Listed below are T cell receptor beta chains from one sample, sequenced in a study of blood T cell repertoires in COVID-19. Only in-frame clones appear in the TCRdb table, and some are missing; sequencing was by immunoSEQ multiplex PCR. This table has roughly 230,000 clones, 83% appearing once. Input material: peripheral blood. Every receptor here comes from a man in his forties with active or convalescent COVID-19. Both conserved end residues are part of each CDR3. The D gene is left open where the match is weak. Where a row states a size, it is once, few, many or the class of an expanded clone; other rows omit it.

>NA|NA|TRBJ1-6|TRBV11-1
CASSGQTGSALHF
TGTGCCAGCAGCGGGCAGACAGGCTCAGCCCTCCACTTT
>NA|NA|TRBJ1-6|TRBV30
CAWSRGGSPLHF
TGTGCCTGGAGTCGGGGTGGTTCACCCCTCCACTTT
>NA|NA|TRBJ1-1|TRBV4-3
CASSQGNRGVNTEAFF
TGCGCCAGCAGCCAAGGGAACCGAGGAGTGAACACTGAAGCTTTCTTT
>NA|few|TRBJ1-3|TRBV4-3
CASSQDWGLGGNTIYF
TGCGCCAGCAGCCAAGATTGGGGGCTCGGTGGAAACACCATATATTTT
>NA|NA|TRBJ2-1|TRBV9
CASSVDGIGSREQFF
TGTGCCAGCAGCGTAGACGGTATCGGGTCCCGCGAGCAGTTCTTC
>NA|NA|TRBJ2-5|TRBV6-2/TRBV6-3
CASSFRVDSREETQYF
TGTGCCAGCAGTTTCAGAGTAGACTCACGCGAAGAGACCCAGTACTTC
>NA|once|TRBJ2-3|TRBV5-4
CASSFQGVDTQYF
TGTGCCAGCAGCTTCCAGGGTGTCGATACGCAGTATTTT
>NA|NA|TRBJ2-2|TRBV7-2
CASSPQGRNTGELFF
TGTGCCAGCAGCCCCCAGGGGAGGAACACCGGGGAGCTGTTTTTT
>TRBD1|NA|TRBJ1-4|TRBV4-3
CASSPEGVGGEKLFF
TGCGCCAGCAGCCCAGAGGGGGTAGGGGGCGAAAAACTGTTTTTT
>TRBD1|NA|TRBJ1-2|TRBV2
CASSFSRDRGYGYTF
TGTGCCAGCAGTTTTAGCCGGGACAGGGGCTATGGCTACACCTTC
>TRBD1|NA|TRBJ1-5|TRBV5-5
CASSGGQGALSSQPQHF
TGTGCCAGCAGCGGGGGACAGGGGGCCCTCTCAAGTCAGCCCCAGCATTTT
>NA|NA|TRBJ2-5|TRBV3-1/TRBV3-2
CASSQGVWAHQETQYF
TGTGCCAGCAGCCAAGGGGTGTGGGCGCACCAAGAGACCCAGTACTTC
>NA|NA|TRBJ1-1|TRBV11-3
CASSLYAGTEAFF
TGTGCCAGCAGCTTATACGCCGGGACTGAAGCTTTCTTT
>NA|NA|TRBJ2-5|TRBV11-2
CASSLFLAGKQETQYF
TGTGCCAGCAGCTTATTCCTGGCGGGGAAACAAGAGACCCAGTACTTC
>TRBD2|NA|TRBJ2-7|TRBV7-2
CASSLRFGGAAYEQYF
TGTGCCAGCAGCTTAAGGTTCGGGGGGGCGGCCTACGAGCAGTACTTC
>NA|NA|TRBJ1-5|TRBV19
CASNVGHQPQHF
TGTGCCAGCAACGTTGGCCATCAGCCCCAGCATTTT
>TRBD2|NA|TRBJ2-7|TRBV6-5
CASRTSGYEQYF
TGTGCCAGCAGGACTAGCGGCTACGAGCAGTACTTC
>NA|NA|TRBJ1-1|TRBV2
CASTKTRNPTGVAEAFF
TGTGCCAGCACAAAGACGAGGAATCCTACAGGAGTTGCTGAAGCTTTCTTT
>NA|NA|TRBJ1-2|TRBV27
CASSLSSREDGYTF
TGTGCCAGCAGTTTATCATCCAGGGAGGATGGCTACACCTTC
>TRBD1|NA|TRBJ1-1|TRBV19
CATKRDSRITEAFF
TGTGCCACCAAACGGGACAGTCGGATCACTGAAGCTTTCTTT
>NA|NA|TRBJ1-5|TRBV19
CASSLTVDQPQHF
TGTGCCAGTAGTCTAACCGTAGATCAGCCCCAGCATTTT
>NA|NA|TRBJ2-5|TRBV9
CASSARDWAQETQYF
TGTGCCAGCAGCGCCCGGGACTGGGCACAAGAGACCCAGTACTTC
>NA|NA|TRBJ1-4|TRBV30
CAWSGGLTGEKLFF
TGTGCCTGGAGTGGCGGGTTAACGGGTGAAAAACTGTTTTTT
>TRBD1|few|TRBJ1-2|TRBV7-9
CASSFQGGGVGYTF
TGTGCCAGCAGCTTTCAAGGGGGCGGAGTAGGCTACACCTTC
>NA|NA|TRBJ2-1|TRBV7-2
CASSLEWGGRGEQFF
TGTGCCAGCAGCTTAGAGTGGGGGGGCCGTGGTGAGCAGTTCTTC
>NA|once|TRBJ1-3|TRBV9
CASSVGAAASGNTIYF
TGTGCCAGCAGCGTAGGGGCAGCCGCCTCTGGAAACACCATATATTTT
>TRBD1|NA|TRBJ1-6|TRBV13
CASSSPGGTGDSPLHF
TGTGCCAGCAGCTCACCTGGGGGGACAGGGGATTCACCCCTCCACTTT
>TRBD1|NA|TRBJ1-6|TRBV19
CASSRDRASSYNSPLHF
TGTGCCAGTAGCCGGGACAGGGCAAGCTCCTATAATTCACCCCTCCACTTT
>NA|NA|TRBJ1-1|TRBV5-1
CASSQDRNTEAFF
TGCGCCAGCAGCCAAGACAGGAACACTGAAGCTTTCTTT